Below, 19 T cell receptor beta chains from the same sample are listed, as sequenced in a study of T cell changes during pregnancy in multiple sclerosis. Produced via immunoSEQ multiplex PCR; TCRdb's table is partial and in-frame only. Among tens of thousands of clones listed, under 95% were seen once. This sample comprised CD4+ T cells from peripheral blood mononuclear cells, obtained in the second trimester of pregnancy. These receptors were collected from a female donor in good health, enrolled as a control in a pregnancy study.

The chain joins TRBV29-1 to TRBJ2-3; a possible D gene is TRBD2 (6 bases). This CDR3 spans 11 amino acids. The V end lost 6 bases, the J end lost 11 bases, and 15 bases lay between the germline ends. CDR1 is SQVTM, CDR2 ANQGSEA, per germline. The CDR3 loop is CSVGGAIGQYF. CDR3 coding DNA: TGCAGCGTGGGGGGAGCCATTGGGCAGTATTTT.

Here the CDR3 reads CASSPGGGADTQYF. CDR3 coding DNA: TGCGCCAGCAGCCCCGGCGGGGGGGCAGATACGCAGTATTTT. V usage is TRBV5-1 and J usage is TRBJ2-3, with 9 bases that match TRBD2. This CDR3 contains 14 residues. Per germline, CDR1 SGHRS and CDR2 YFSETQ. Trimming took 4 bases from V and 4 from J; bases not matched to a gene: 4.

V usage is TRBV29-1 and J usage is TRBJ1-1, with D unresolved. Germline V gene data show CDR1 as SQVTM and CDR2 as ANQGSEA. The V and J ends lost 7 bases and 8 bases respectively, with 14 bases between them. The CDR3 is 11 amino acids. CDR3 sequence (DNA): TGCAGCGCCGCCCCGGGATGGGAAGCTTTCTTT. Translation gives CSAAPGWEAFF.

V and J are TRBV6-6 and TRBJ2-7; 7 bases are shared with TRBD1. With 6 bases clipped from V and 4 bases from J, the junction kept 3 bases outside the gene matches. CDR1 and CDR2 (germline): MNHNY, SVGAGI (reference sequence). There are 12 residues in the CDR3. Here the CDR3 reads CASRGQFYEQYF. CDR3 bases: TGTGCCAGCAGGGGACAGTTTTACGAGCAGTACTTC.

The CDR3 here is CASSQGLMNEQFF. CDR3 DNA sequence: TGTGCCAGCAGCCAGGGGCTTATGAATGAGCAGTTCTTC. The chain links TRBV14 to TRBJ2-1, with D possibly TRBD1 on 5 matching bases. CDR1 and CDR2 from the germline V gene are SGHDN and FVKESK. Trimming cost V 3 bases and J 7 bases, with 10 bases left between them. This CDR3 is 13 amino acids long. Full variable domain (missing parts from reference TRBV14 and TRBJ2-1): EAGVTQFPSHSVIEKGQTVTLRCDPISGHDNLYWYRRVMGKEIKFLLHFVKESKQDESGMPNNRFLAERTGGTYSTLKVQPAELEDSGVYFCASSQGLMNEQFFGPGTRLTVL.

A single count supports this clone. The chain recombines TRBV29-1 with TRBJ2-2; D possibly corresponds to TRBD1 (5 bases). The germline V gene encodes CDR1 SQVTM and CDR2 ANQGSEA. Trimming pared 3 bases from V and 4 bases from J, leaving 18 bases between. The CDR3 extends over 16 amino acids. In DNA, the CDR3 is TGCAGCGTTGAGGTTAAACGTGGCAGGGTCACCGGGGAGCTGTTTTTT. Protein product: CSVEVKRGRVTGELFF.

This chain connects TRBV2 to TRBJ1-5, with 7 bases identical to TRBD1. The CDR3 runs to 12 residues. The trim removed 4 bases at V and 6 bases at J, leaving 0 bases unmatched. Germline V gene lookup returns CDR1 SNHLY and CDR2 FYNNEI. CDR3 sequence reads: CASSGQGQPQHF. CDR3 DNA: TGTGCCAGCAGTGGACAGGGTCAGCCCCAGCATTTT. The entire variable domain, with the rest obtained from reference TRBV2 and TRBJ1-5, is as follows: EPEVTQTPSHQVTQMGQEVILRCVPISNHLYFYWYRQILGQKVEFLVSFYNNEISEKSEIFDDQFSVERPDGSNFTLKIRSTKLEDSAMYFCASSGQGQPQHFGDGTRLSIL.

V is TRBV5-5 and J is TRBJ2-3, with a possible D match to TRBD2 (7 bases). The CDR3 contains 18 residues. The V gene lost 0 bases and the J gene lost 1 base, with 18 bases spanning the gap. Germline values: CDR1 SGHKS, CDR2 YYEKEE (reference sequence). For the CDR3, the DNA is TGTGCCAGCAGCTTGGAAGGCTCGGGGGGCAGGGGCACAGATACGCAGTATTTT. Its protein product is CASSLEGSGGRGTDTQYF.

This sequence joins TRBV7-6 and TRBJ2-7; the D gene is possibly TRBD1 (6 bases). V was shortened by 3 bases and J by 6 bases, with 12 bases between the two germline ends. CDR1 is SGHVS, CDR2 FNYEAQ, per germline. CDR3 length: 13 residues. In DNA form, the CDR3 reads TGTGCCAGCAGCTTGCCAGGGGTTGGCGAGCAGTACTTC. Translation: CASSLPGVGEQYF. Complete variable domain (other parts from reference TRBV7-6 and TRBJ2-7): GAGVSQSPRYKVTKRGQDVALRCDPISGHVSLYWYRQALGQGPEFLTYFNYEAQQDKSGLPNDRFSAERPEGSISTLTIQRTEQRDSAMYRCASSLPGVGEQYFGPGTRLTVT.

This clone has more than one count but fewer than ten. The chain combines TRBV5-4 with TRBJ2-2; D not resolved. This CDR3 has 12 amino acids. Trimming left V 4 bases short and J 9 bases short, with 10 bases between. Germline V lookup: CDR1 SGHNT, CDR2 YYREEE (reference sequence). CDR3 sequence (DNA): TGTGCCAGCAGCCCCCGAGGCCGGGAGCTGTTTTTT. Encoded protein: CASSPRGRELFF.

V and J are TRBV7-9 and TRBJ1-4; a weak D match, TRBD1 (5 bases). The CDR3 totals 15 residues. The V gene lost 5 bases and the J gene lost 3 bases, with 13 bases spanning the gap. Germline V gives CDR1 SEHNR, CDR2 FQNEAQ (reference sequence). In DNA form, the CDR3 reads TGTGCCAGCAGCCCCCGAGGGACTGCTAATGAAAAACTGTTTTTT. This sequence encodes CASSPRGTANEKLFF.

The chain carries TRBV27 and TRBJ2-2, with 16 positions matching TRBD2. V lost 5 bases and J lost 6; bases outside the gene matches: 12. Germline V gives CDR1 MNHEY, CDR2 SMNVEV (reference sequence). This CDR3 spans 19 amino acids. The CDR3 nucleotides are TGTGCCAGCAGTACACCGGGACTAGCGGGGGGGCTAGGGCCCGGGGAGCTGTTTTTT. Its protein is CASSTPGLAGGLGPGELFF.

The chain employs TRBV29-1 and TRBJ1-1; D uncertain. Germline V lookup: CDR1 SQVTM, CDR2 ANQGSEA. Trimming left V 4 bases short and J 10 bases short, with 13 bases between. CDR3 length equals 11 residues. CDR3 protein: CSVVEGIGAFF. Written as DNA, the CDR3 is TGCAGCGTTGTTGAGGGTATTGGAGCTTTCTTT. The full variable domain, rest sourced from reference TRBV29-1 and TRBJ1-1, is SAVISQKPSRDICQRGTSLTIQCQVDSQVTMMFWYRQQPGQSLTLIATANQGSEATYESGFVIDKFPISRPNLTFSTLTVSNMSPEDSSIYLCSVVEGIGAFFGQGTRLTVV.

As DNA, the CDR3 is TGTGCCAGCAGCGCCCCAGGGGTGGATGAGCAGTTCTTC. This sequence encodes CASSAPGVDEQFF. The V call is TRBV7-3, the J call TRBJ2-1; D possibly corresponds to TRBD1 (6 bases). Germline V gene data show CDR1 as SGHTA and CDR2 as FQGTGA. Between the trimmed V and J ends, which lost 5 bases and 8 bases, there was a span of 13 bases. The CDR3 loop spans 13 amino acids.

This chain uses TRBV6-6 with TRBJ2-3, with a possible D match to TRBD2 (6 bases). V lost 5 bases and J 0 bases, leaving 12 bases between the germline ends. Germline CDR1 is MNHNY and CDR2 is SVGAGI (reference sequence). This CDR3 region has 15 residues. The chain's CDR3 is CASSPRGTSTDTQYF. The CDR3 DNA sequence: TGTGCCAGCAGTCCCCGGGGGACTAGCACAGATACGCAGTATTTT.

The rearrangement uses TRBV7-2 and TRBJ1-6, with a weak D call TRBD1 (5 bases). This CDR3 is built from 14 residues. The V gene's germline CDR1 is SGHTA and CDR2 FQGNSA. The V end lost 0 bases, the J end lost 6 bases, and 6 bases lay between the germline ends. CDR3 loop: CASSLAGGNSPLHF. DNA for the CDR3: TGTGCCAGCAGCTTAGCGGGGGGTAATTCACCCCTCCACTTT.

This clone was counted once. The chain uses TRBV4-1 and TRBJ1-6, with a weak D call TRBD1 (5 bases). Looked up from germline, CDR1 is MGHRA and CDR2 is YSYEKL. Trimming took 4 bases from V and 9 from J, leaving 13 bases between them. The CDR3 loop spans 14 amino acids. The CDR3 loop reads CASSPTGLRSPLHF. In nucleotides, the CDR3 is TGCGCCAGCAGCCCAACAGGTCTTCGTTCACCCCTCCACTTT.

This chain connects TRBV4-1 to TRBJ2-1; no clear D gene. This CDR3 contains 15 residues. CDR1 MGHRA and CDR2 YSYEKL come from the germline V gene. V lost 0 bases and J 10 bases, leaving 16 bases between the germline ends. CDR3 protein: CASSQETGRNAEQFF. The CDR3, as DNA: TGCGCCAGCAGCCAAGAAACGGGTAGGAACGCCGAGCAGTTCTTC.

The CDR3 DNA is TGTGCCAGCAGGGCCGGGACAGGGATCATGAGGGGTCAGCCCCAGCATTTT. Amino acid sequence: CASRAGTGIMRGQPQHF. The rearrangement links TRBV2 to TRBJ1-5; 9 bases are shared with TRBD1. The CDR3 runs to 17 residues. The ends lost 6 bases at V and 6 bases at J; junction bases unmatched: 15. Germline CDR1 is SNHLY and CDR2 is FYNNEI.